This entry features one T cell receptor (beta chain) sequence. Its antigen is unidentified. This specimen belongs to a study of CD4 T cells in relation to SARS-CoV-2 and coronaviruses. On the study more broadly: ViraFEST: approximately 10-day antigen culture of PBMCs, then TCR beta CDR3 sequencing. Negative control cultures got HIV-1 Nef peptides or no peptide.

Germline assignment: CDR1 SGDLS and CDR2 YYNGEE. The CDR3 covers 13 residues. J gave up 3 bases and V 2 bases, and 1 base lay outside the gene matches. TCRdb's copy holds only in-frame clones and misses some; the assay was immunoSEQ multiplex PCR. Of 25,000 or so clones in the sample, 76% are singletons; the top ten hold approximately 30%. The unexposed donors gave CD4+ T cells in about 2011-2019, prior to COVID-19. The cells were cultured for about ten days before CD4+ T cells were isolated. On days 3 and 7, cultures got half fresh IL-2 medium. This chain links TRBV9 with TRBJ2-5, with 7 nucleotides matching TRBD1. This clonotype was sampled from a human donor in good health. What was sequenced was CD4+ T cells from PBMCs, cultured in vitro. Written as DNA, the CDR3 is TGTGCCAGCAGCGTGGGGACAGAAGAGACCCAGTACTTC. Protein: CASSVGTEETQYF.